This T cell receptor beta chain was identified in a study of blood T cell repertoires in COVID-19. Study overall: PBMCs, B-cell-depleted T cells, or T cells were the source of the cDNA or gDNA that made up the material.

Germline V gives CDR1 MNHEY, CDR2 SVGEGT. The ends lost 5 bases at V and 2 bases at J; junction bases unmatched: 17. This CDR3 region has 21 residues. Authors' methods: Reference gene primer amplification gave estimated nucleated cell counts. The assay was immunoSEQ multiplex PCR, and TCRdb's table has in-frame clones only and misses some. The V and J calls and clone size are taken from that table; D and trimming were inferred from the DNA. This sample has some 240,000 clones, with 80% to 90% found just once. The sequence was collected from a middle-aged woman who had recovered from COVID-19. The chain employs TRBV6-2 or TRBV6-3 and TRBJ2-2, with TRBD2 identical over 13 bases. The sample consisted of peripheral blood. CDR3 amino acids: CASSPNRRLAGGPNNTGELFF. The CDR3 nucleotides read TGTGCCAGCAGTCCAAACCGCAGACTAGCGGGGGGCCCTAACAACACCGGGGAGCTGTTTTTT.